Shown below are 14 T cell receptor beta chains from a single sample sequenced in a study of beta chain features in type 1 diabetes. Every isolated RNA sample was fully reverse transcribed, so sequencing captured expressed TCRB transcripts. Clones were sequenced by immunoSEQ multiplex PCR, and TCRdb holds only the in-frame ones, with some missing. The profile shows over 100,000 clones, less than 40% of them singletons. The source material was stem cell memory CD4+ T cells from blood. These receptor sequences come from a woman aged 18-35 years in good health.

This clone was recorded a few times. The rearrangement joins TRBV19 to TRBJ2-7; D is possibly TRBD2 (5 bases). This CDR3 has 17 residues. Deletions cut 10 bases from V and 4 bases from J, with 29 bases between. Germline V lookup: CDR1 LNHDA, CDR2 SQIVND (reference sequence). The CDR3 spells CATSHQRGAATFYEQYF. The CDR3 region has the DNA TGTGCCACCTCACACCAACGGGGAGCGGCAACTTTTTACGAGCAGTACTTC.

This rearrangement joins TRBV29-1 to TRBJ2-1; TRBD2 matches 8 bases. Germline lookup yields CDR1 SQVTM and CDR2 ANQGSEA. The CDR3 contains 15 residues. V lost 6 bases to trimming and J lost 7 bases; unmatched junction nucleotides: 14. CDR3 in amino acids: CSVPVPGGRDNEQFF. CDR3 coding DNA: TGCAGCGTCCCCGTCCCGGGAGGGAGGGATAATGAGCAGTTCTTC.

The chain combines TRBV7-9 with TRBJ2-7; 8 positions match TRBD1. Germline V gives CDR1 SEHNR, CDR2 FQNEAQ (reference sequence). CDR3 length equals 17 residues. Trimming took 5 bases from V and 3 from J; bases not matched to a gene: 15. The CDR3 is CASSPKSRTGRLYEQYF. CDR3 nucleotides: TGTGCCAGCAGCCCAAAATCAAGGACAGGGCGACTCTACGAGCAGTACTTC.

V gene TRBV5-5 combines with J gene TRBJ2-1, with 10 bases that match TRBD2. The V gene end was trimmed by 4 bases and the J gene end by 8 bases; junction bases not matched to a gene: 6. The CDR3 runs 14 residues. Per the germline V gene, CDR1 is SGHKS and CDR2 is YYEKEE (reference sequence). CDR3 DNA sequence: TGTGCCAGCAGCCTAGCGGGAGTTGGCCATGAGCAGTTCTTC. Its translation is CASSLAGVGHEQFF.

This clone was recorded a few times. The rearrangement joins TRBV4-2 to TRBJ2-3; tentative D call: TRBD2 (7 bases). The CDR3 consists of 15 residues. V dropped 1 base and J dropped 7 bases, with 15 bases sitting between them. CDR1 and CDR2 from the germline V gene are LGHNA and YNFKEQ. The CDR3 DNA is TGTGCCAGCAGCCAAGGAGGGGGGGCCGCCCATACGCAGTATTTT. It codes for CASSQGGGAAHTQYF.

CDR3: CASSLRQLKGYGYTF. As DNA, the CDR3 is TGTGCCAGCAGCCTTCGACAGTTAAAGGGCTATGGCTACACCTTC. The V call is TRBV2, the J call TRBJ1-2; TRBD1 might be the D (5 bases). From germline, CDR1 is SNHLY and CDR2 FYNNEI. Trimming pared 6 bases from V and 4 bases from J, leaving 18 bases between. The CDR3 is made up of 15 amino acids.

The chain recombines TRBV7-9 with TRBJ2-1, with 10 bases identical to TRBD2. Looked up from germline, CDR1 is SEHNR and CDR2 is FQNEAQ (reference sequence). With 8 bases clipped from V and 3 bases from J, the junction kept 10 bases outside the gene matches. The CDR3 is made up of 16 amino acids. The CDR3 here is CASGEAGGRIYNEQFF. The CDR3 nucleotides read TGTGCCAGCGGAGAAGCGGGAGGGCGAATCTACAATGAGCAGTTCTTC.

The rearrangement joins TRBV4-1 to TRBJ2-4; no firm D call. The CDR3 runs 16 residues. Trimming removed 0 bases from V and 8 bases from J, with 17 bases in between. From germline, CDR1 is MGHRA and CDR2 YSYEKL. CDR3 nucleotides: TGCGCCAGCAGCCAAGAAGGCTTCGGGTCGGCGTACATTCAGTACTTC. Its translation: CASSQEGFGSAYIQYF.

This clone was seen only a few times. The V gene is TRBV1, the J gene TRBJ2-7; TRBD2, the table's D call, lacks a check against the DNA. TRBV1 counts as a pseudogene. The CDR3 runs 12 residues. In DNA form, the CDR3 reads TGCACCAGCAGGTCCCGGGACTTGGAGCAGTACTTC. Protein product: CTSRSRDLEQYF.

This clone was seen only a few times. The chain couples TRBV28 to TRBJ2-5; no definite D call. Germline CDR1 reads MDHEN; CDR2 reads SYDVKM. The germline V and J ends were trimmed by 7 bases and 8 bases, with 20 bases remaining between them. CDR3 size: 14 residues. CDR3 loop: CASNGGPVARTQYF. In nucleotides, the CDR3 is TGTGCCAGCAACGGCGGCCCGGTTGCAAGAACCCAGTACTTC.

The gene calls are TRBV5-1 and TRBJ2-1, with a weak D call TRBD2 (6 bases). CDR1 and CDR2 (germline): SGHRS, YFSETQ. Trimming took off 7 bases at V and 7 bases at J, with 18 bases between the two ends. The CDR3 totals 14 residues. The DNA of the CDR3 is TGCGCCAGCGGGAACCGGGAGCTGAGTAATGAGCAGTTCTTC. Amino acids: CASGNRELSNEQFF.

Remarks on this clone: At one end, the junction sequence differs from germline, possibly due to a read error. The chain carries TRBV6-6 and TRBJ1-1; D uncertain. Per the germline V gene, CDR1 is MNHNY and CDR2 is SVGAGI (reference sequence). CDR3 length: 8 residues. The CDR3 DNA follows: TGTGCCAGCAGTGAAAAGCTCTTT. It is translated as CASSEKLF.

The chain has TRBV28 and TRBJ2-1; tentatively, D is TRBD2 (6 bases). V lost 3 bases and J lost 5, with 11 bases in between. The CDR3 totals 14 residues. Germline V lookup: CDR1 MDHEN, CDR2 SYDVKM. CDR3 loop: CASSLGLVHNEQFF. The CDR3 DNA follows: TGTGCCAGCAGTTTGGGACTGGTCCACAATGAGCAGTTCTTC.

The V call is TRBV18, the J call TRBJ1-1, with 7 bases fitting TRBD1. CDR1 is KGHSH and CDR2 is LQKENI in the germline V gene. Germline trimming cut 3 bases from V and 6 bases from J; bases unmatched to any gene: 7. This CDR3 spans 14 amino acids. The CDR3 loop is CASSPLDREAEAFF. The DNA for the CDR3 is TGTGCCAGCTCACCGCTTGACAGGGAAGCTGAAGCTTTCTTT.